Only a few counts were recorded for the clone carrying this T cell receptor (beta chain). Its antigen is currently unknown. This specimen belongs to a study of beta chain features in type 1 diabetes. Expressed TCRB transcripts got sequenced, as all isolated RNA was reverse transcribed. TCRdb keeps only in-frame clones here, not all; method: immunoSEQ multiplex PCR. The table has more than 250,000 clones, about a fifth seen once; the top ten hold approximately 0.029%. Study-wide results and limits: There was a moderate but significant shortening of TCRB CDR3s in all four CD4+ subsets of Type 1 diabetes patients.

CDR3 size: 14 residues. From germline, CDR1 is MGHDK and CDR2 SYGVNS. The V end was cut by 4 bases, the J end by 0 bases, with 8 bases between. The chain employs TRBV25-1 and TRBJ2-3, with D possibly TRBD1 on 5 matching bases. This clonotype was sampled from a woman aged 40-49 years with type 1 diabetes. Sample: naive CD4+ T cells from blood. The CDR3 spells CASSAGISTDTQYF. For the CDR3, the DNA is TGTGCCAGCAGTGCAGGGATTAGCACAGATACGCAGTATTTT. Full variable domain (remainder filled in from reference TRBV25-1 and TRBJ2-3): EADIYQTPRYLVIGTGKKITLECSQTMGHDKMYWYQQDPGMELHLIHYSYGVNSTEKGDLSSESTVSRIRTEHFPLTLESARPSHTSQYLCASSAGISTDTQYFGPGTRLTVL.